Only one count was recorded for the clone carrying this T cell receptor beta chain. These data are taken from a study of blood T cell repertoires in COVID-19. The germline V gene encodes CDR1 MNHEY and CDR2 SVGAGI. V dropped 6 bases and J dropped 9 bases, with 15 bases sitting between them. This CDR3 is 12 amino acids long. TCRdb's table, derived via immunoSEQ multiplex PCR, lists solely in-frame clones and lacks some. Among about 160,000 clones listed, over 60% were seen once. The specimen was peripheral blood. This TCR was sampled from a man aged 60 to 69 with acute or convalescent COVID-19. J is TRBJ2-7 and V is TRBV6-5; weak D call: TRBD2 (6 bases). The chain's CDR3 is CASRPLSGAQYF. As DNA, the CDR3 is TGTGCCAGCAGGCCACTTAGCGGCGCGCAGTACTTC.